This T cell receptor beta chain was recovered during a study of T cells in Graves' hyperthyroidism and ophthalmopathy. Study-wide results and limits: Among clonotypes expanded in thyroid above 0.001, most were also found in blood.

Regions amplified from RNA transcripts were the TCR beta CDR3 regions. First-round RT-PCR with HTBI primers amplified the TCR CDR3 region. TCRdb reanalysed the multiplex PCR reads using MiXCR and keeps one entry per CDR3 protein. The profile shows around 540,000 distinct CDR3 sequences, 46% of them singletons. A remark on this clonotype: What it recognizes is unknown.

Trimming pared 3 bases from V and 5 bases from J, leaving 13 bases between. CDR1 and CDR2 (germline): ENHRY, SYGVKD. The CDR3 totals 14 residues. V usage is TRBV10-3 and J usage is TRBJ1-1, with D perhaps matching TRBD1 (5 bases). The sequenced sample was peripheral blood or thyroid tissue (not recorded which). This sequence originates from a young woman with Graves' hyperthyroidism. CDR3 nucleotide sequence: TGTGCCATCAGTGAAGTTCAGGGCGCTACTGAAGCTTTCTTT. Protein product: CAISEVQGATEAFF.